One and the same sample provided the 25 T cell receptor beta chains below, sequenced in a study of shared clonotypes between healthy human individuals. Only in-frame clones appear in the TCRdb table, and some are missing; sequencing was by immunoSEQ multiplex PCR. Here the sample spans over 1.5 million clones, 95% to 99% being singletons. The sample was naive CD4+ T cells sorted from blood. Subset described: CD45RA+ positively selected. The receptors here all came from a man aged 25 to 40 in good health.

The CDR3 coding sequence is TGTGCCAGCGGAAGGGTTCCCTATGGCTACACCTTC. Protein sequence: CASGRVPYGYTF. The J gene is TRBJ1-2, the V gene TRBV2; D not resolved. This CDR3 is 12 amino acids long. With 8 bases removed from V and 4 bases from J, the gap between germline ends came to 11 bases. Germline CDR1 SNHLY, CDR2 FYNNEI.

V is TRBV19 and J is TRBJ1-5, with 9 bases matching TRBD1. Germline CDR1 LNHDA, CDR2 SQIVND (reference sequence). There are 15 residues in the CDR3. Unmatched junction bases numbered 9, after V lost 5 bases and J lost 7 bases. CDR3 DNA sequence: TGTGCCAGTAGTTCCAGGGGACAGGGTGGGCAGCCCCAGCATTTT. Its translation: CASSSRGQGGQPQHF.

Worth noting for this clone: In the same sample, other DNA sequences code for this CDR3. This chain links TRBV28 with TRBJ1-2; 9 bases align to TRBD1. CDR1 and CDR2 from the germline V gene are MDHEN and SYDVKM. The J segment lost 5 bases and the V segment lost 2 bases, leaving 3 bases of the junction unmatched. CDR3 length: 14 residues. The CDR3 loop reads CASSLRTGAYGYTF. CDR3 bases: TGTGCCAGCAGTTTACGGACAGGGGCGTATGGCTACACCTTC.

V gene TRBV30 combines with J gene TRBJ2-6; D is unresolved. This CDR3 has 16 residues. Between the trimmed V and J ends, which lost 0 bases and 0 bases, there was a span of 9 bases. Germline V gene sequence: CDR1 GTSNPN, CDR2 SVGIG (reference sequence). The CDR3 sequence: CAWSVIFRSGANVLTF. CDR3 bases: TGTGCCTGGAGTGTCATCTTTCGCTCTGGGGCCAACGTCCTGACTTTC.

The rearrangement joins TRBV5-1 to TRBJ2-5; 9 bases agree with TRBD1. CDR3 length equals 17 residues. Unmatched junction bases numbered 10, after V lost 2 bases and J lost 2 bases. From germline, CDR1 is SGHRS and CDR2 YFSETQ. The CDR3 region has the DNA TGCGCCAGCAGCTTAGGAAATACCGGGACAGGGCAAGAGACCCAGTACTTC. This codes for CASSLGNTGTGQETQYF.

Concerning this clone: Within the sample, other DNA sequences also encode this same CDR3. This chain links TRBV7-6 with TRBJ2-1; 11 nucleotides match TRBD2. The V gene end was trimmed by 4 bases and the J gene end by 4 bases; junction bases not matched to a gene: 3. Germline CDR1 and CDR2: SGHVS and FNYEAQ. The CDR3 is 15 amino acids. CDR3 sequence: CASSSRTSGYNEQFF. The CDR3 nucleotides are TGTGCCAGCAGCTCCCGGACTAGCGGGTACAATGAGCAGTTCTTC.

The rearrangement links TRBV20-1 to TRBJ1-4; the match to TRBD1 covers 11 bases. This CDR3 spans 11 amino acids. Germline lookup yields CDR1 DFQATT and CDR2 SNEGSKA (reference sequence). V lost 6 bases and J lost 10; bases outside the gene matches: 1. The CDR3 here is CSAGQGAKLFF. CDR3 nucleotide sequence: TGCAGTGCCGGACAGGGGGCAAAACTGTTTTTT.

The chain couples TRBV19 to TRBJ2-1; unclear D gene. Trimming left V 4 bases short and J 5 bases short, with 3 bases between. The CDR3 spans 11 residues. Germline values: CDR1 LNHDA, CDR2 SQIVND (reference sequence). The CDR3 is CASSTHNEQFF. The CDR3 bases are TGTGCCAGTAGTACCCACAATGAGCAGTTCTTC.

This CDR3 is CASSPRGLAGASETQYF. The CDR3 DNA sequence: TGTGCCAGCAGCCCCCGGGGACTAGCGGGAGCATCAGAGACCCAGTACTTC. V is TRBV7-2 and J is TRBJ2-5, with 14 bases lining up with TRBD2. The CDR3 runs to 17 residues. Trimming at V came to 5 bases and at J to 4 bases, leaving 9 bases not matched to a gene. The V gene's germline CDR1 is SGHTA and CDR2 FQGNSA.

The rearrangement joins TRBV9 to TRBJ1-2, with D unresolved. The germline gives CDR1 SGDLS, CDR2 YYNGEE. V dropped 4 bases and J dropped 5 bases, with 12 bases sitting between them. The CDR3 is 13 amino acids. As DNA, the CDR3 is TGTGCCAGCAGCATCCGGCTTGGTTATGGCTACACCTTC. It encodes CASSIRLGYGYTF.

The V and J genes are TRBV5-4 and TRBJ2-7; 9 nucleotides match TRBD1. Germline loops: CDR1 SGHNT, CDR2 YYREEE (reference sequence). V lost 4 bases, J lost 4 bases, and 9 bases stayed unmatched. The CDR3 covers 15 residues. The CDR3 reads CASSRPGQGSYEQYF. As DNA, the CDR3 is TGTGCCAGCAGCCGGCCGGGACAGGGTAGTTACGAGCAGTACTTC.

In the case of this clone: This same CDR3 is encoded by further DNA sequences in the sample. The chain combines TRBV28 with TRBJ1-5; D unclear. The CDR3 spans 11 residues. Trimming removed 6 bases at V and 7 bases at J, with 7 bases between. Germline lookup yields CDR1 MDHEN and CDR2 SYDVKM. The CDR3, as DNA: TGTGCCAGCAGCACACGGCAGCCCCAGCATTTT. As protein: CASSTRQPQHF.

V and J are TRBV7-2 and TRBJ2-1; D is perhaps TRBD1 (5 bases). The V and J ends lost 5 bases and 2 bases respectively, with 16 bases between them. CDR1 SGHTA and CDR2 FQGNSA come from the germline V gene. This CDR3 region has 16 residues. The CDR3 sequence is CASSAKTVWPYNEQFF. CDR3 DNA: TGTGCCAGCAGCGCCAAGACAGTGTGGCCCTACAATGAGCAGTTCTTC.

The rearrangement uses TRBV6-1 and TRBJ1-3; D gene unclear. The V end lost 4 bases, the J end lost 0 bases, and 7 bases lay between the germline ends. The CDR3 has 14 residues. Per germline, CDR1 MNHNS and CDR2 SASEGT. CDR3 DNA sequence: TGTGCCAGCAGTGTTGAGAGCTCTGGAAACACCATATATTTT. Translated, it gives CASSVESSGNTIYF.

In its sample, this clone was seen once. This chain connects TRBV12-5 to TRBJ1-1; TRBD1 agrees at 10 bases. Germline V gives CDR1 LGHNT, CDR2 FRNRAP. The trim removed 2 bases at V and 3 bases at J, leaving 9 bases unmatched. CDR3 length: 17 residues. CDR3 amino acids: CASGLTSGTGVDTEAFF. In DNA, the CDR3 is TGTGCTAGTGGTTTGACGTCCGGGACAGGGGTGGACACTGAAGCTTTCTTT.

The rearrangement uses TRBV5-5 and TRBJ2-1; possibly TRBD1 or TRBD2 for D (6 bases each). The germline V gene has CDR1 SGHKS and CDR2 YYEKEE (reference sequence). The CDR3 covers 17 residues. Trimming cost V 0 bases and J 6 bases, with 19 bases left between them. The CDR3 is CASSLAGGGHWINEQFF. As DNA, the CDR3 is TGTGCCAGCAGCTTGGCCGGTGGGGGGCACTGGATCAATGAGCAGTTCTTC. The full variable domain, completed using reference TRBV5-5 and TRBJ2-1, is DAGVTQSPTHLIKTRGQQVTLRCSPISGHKSVSWYQQVLGQGPQFIFQYYEKEERGRGNFPDRFSARQFPNYSSELNVNALLLGDSALYLCASSLAGGGHWINEQFFGPGTRLTVL.

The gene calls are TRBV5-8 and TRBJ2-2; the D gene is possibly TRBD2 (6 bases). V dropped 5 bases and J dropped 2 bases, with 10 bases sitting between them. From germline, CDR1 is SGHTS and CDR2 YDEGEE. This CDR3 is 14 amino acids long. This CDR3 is CASRGLTNTGELFF. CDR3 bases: TGTGCCAGCAGAGGACTAACCAACACCGGGGAGCTGTTTTTT.

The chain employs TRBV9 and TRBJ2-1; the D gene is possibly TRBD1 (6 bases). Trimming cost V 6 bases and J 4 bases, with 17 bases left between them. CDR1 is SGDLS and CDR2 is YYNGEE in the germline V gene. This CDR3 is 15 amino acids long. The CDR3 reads CASTMTGDRYNEQFF. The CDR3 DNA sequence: TGTGCCAGCACCATGACAGGAGACCGATACAATGAGCAGTTCTTC.

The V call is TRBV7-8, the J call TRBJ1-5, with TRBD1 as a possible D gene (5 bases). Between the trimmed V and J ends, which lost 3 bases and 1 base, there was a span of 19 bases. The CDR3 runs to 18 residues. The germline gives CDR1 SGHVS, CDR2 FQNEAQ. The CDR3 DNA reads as TGTGCCAGCAGCTTGGGGCAGGGCGGGCAATTGAGCAATCAGCCCCAGCATTTT. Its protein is CASSLGQGGQLSNQPQHF.

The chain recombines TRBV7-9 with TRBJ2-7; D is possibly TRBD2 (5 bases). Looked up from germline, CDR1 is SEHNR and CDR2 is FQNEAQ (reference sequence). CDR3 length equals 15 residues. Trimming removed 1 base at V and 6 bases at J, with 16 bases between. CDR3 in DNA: TGTGCCAGCAGCTTAGGGCTAGCCGGATATAGCGAGCAGTACTTC. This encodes CASSLGLAGYSEQYF.

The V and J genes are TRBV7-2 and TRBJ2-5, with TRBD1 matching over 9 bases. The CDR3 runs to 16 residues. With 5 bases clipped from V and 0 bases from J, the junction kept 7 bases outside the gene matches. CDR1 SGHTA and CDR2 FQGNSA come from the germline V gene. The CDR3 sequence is CASSRRTGVYQETQYF. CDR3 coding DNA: TGTGCCAGCAGCAGAAGGACAGGGGTGTACCAAGAGACCCAGTACTTC.

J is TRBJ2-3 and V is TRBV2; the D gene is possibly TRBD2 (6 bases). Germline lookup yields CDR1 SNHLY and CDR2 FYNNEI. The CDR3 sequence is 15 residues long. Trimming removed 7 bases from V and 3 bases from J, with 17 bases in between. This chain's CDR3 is CASNKGLWETDTQYF. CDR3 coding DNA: TGTGCCAGCAATAAGGGACTCTGGGAGACAGATACGCAGTATTTT.

CDR3 amino acids: CASSPRGGAYEQYF. Here the CDR3 DNA reads TGTGCCAGCAGCCCTAGGGGCGGGGCCTACGAGCAGTACTTC. The chain links TRBV9 to TRBJ2-7; D possibly corresponds to TRBD2 (6 bases). Trimming removed 4 bases at V and 2 bases at J, with 13 bases between. This CDR3 has 14 amino acids. Germline loops: CDR1 SGDLS, CDR2 YYNGEE. The variable domain in full, with the rest retrieved from reference TRBV9 and TRBJ2-7, is DSGVTQTPKHLITATGQRVTLRCSPRSGDLSVYWYQQSLDQGLQFLIQYYNGEERAKGNILERFSAQQFPDLHSELNLSSLELGDSALYFCASSPRGGAYEQYFGPGTRLTVT.

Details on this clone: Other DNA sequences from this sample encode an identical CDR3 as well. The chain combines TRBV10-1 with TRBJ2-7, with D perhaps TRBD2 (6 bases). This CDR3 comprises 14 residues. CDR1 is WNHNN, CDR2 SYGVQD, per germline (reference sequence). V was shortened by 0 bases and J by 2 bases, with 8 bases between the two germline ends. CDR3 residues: CASSESRGTYEQYF. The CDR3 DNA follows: TGCGCCAGCAGTGAGTCACGGGGGACCTACGAGCAGTACTTC.

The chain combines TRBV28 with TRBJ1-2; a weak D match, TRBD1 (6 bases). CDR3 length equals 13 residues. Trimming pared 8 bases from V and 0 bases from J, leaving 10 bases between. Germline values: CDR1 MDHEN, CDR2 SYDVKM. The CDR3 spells CASFGGSNYGYTF. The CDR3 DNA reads TGTGCCAGCTTTGGGGGCTCTAACTATGGCTACACCTTC.